Sequencing of this T cell receptor beta chain was carried out in a study of PD-L1 blockade in urothelial cancer. Here immunoSEQ multiplex PCR was the method, and the copy in TCRdb shows in-frame clones only, minus some. The table records about 21,000 clones, 90% of them present only once. V dropped 0 bases and J dropped 1 base, with 3 bases sitting between them. This CDR3 region has 13 residues. Germline V lookup: CDR1 SGHDN, CDR2 FVKESK. The sequence was obtained from a woman aged 55-69 years with urothelial cancer. Specimen: PBMCs, collected around atezolizumab (anti-PD-L1) treatment. This sequence joins TRBV14 and TRBJ1-1; D remains ambiguous. CDR3 loop: CASSQDRNTEAFF. CDR3 DNA sequence: TGTGCCAGCAGCCAAGACCGGAACACTGAAGCTTTCTTT.